This T cell receptor (beta chain) derives from a study of shared clonotypes between healthy human individuals. CD4+ cells yielded CD45RA+ naive and CD45RA-negative memory subsets. Produced via immunoSEQ multiplex PCR; TCRdb's table is partial and in-frame only. There are 2,500,000 or so clones in the sample; 85% to 95% occur only once, and around 0.15% lies in the top ten. Per the germline V gene, CDR1 is ENHRY and CDR2 is SYGVKD. CDR3 length equals 15 residues. Trimming stripped 3 bases from V and 3 bases from J, with 11 bases between. The sample was naive CD4+ T cells sorted from blood. Sample subset: CD45RA+ positively selected. The chain couples TRBV10-3 to TRBJ1-4; D gene uncertain. This TCR came from a man younger than 30 in good health. DNA for the CDR3: TGTGCCATCAGTGACGACGGTTCGGCTAATGAAAAACTGTTTTTT. The encoded protein is CAISDDGSANEKLFF.